Each of the 2 T cell receptor beta chains below was sequenced from the same sample in a study of CD8+ T cells in alopecia areata. Sequencing templates came from extracted RNA that was reverse transcribed into cDNA. Clones were read by immunoSEQ multiplex PCR, and TCRdb kept only the in-frame ones, dropping some. Of over 120,000 clones listed, roughly three fifths are singletons. Source: CD4+ T cells sorted from blood, taken at week 0. The receptors stem from a human donor with alopecia areata.

The chain employs TRBV30 and TRBJ2-7; TRBD1 agrees at 8 bases. The germline V gene encodes CDR1 GTSNPN and CDR2 SVGIG (reference sequence). V lost 3 bases to trimming and J lost 5 bases; unmatched junction nucleotides: 3. CDR3 size: 12 residues. The CDR3 spells CAWRAGGNEQYF. CDR3 nucleotide sequence: TGTGCCTGGAGAGCAGGGGGCAACGAGCAGTACTTC.

The gene calls are TRBV27 and TRBJ2-7, with D perhaps assigned TRBD1 or TRBD2 (5 bases each). This CDR3 region has 14 residues. The V gene's germline CDR1 is MNHEY and CDR2 SMNVEV (reference sequence). Trimming cost V 5 bases and J 6 bases, with 17 bases left between them. CDR3 in amino acids: CASSLSGTAFEQYF. The DNA for the CDR3 is TGTGCCAGCAGTCTGTCCGGGACCGCGTTCGAGCAGTACTTC.